The 24 T cell receptor beta chains below all came from one sample that was sequenced in a study of T cell responses to AZD1222 COVID-19 vaccine. Generated by immunoSEQ multiplex PCR, the TCRdb table keeps only in-frame clones and is missing some. The sample has 150,000 to 180,000 clones, around 85% seen once. Here the sequenced sample was peripheral blood, taken on day 0 of MenACWY control vaccination. These receptors were obtained from an adult in good health.

The chain recombines TRBV20-1 with TRBJ2-1; 10 bases line up with TRBD1. Germline loops: CDR1 DFQATT, CDR2 SNEGSKA (reference sequence). The CDR3 extends over 13 amino acids. V trimming: 3 bases; J trimming: 11 bases; junction bases outside the gene matches: 7. The CDR3 DNA reads as TGCAGTGCTAGTGGGACAGGGGATAGTAAGCAGTTCTTC. It codes for CSASGTGDSKQFF.

V and J are TRBV18 and TRBJ2-2; D unresolved. There are 12 residues in the CDR3. V lost 4 bases and J lost 2, with 2 bases in between. Germline V gene sequence: CDR1 KGHSH, CDR2 LQKENI. As DNA, the CDR3 is TGTGCCAGCTCACTCAACACCGGGGAGCTGTTTTTT. Protein sequence: CASSLNTGELFF.

This clone was seen once. The V and J genes are TRBV28 and TRBJ1-5; no reliable D call. The V gene lost 3 bases and the J gene lost 3 bases, with 9 bases spanning the gap. The CDR3 length is 14 residues. The germline V gene encodes CDR1 MDHEN and CDR2 SYDVKM. The CDR3 sequence: CASSFGHYNQPQHF. The CDR3 DNA is TGTGCCAGCAGTTTCGGCCATTACAATCAGCCCCAGCATTTT.

V and J are TRBV6-2 or TRBV6-3 and TRBJ1-1; D is unresolved. The CDR3 consists of 18 residues. The V gene's germline CDR1 is MNHEY and CDR2 SVGEGT. Between the trimmed V and J ends, which lost 1 base and 0 bases, there was a span of 18 bases. The CDR3 loop reads CASSYYGVRAGMNTEAFF. The CDR3 nucleotides are TGTGCCAGCAGTTACTATGGAGTCCGGGCGGGGATGAACACTGAAGCTTTCTTT.

This clone was detected once. This rearrangement joins TRBV6-1 to TRBJ1-2; 7 bases align to TRBD1. CDR1 is MNHNS, CDR2 SASEGT, per germline. CDR3 length equals 16 residues. After removal of 0 bases from V and 4 bases from J, the junction contained 8 bases not matched to a gene. CDR3 DNA: TGTGCCAGCAGTGAAGCCACGGCAGGGGGATTCTATGGCTACACCTTC. Protein sequence: CASSEATAGGFYGYTF.

The chain uses TRBV24-1 and TRBJ1-1; tentative D call: TRBD1 (5 bases). CDR1 and CDR2 from the germline V gene are KGHDR and SFDVKD. With 4 bases removed from V and 2 bases from J, the gap between germline ends came to 7 bases. The CDR3 contains 13 residues. In DNA form, the CDR3 reads TGTGCCACCAGTGACGGGGCTAACACTGAAGCTTTCTTT. As protein: CATSDGANTEAFF.

The chain uses TRBV7-8 and TRBJ1-3; D unresolved. V shed 1 base and J shed 0 bases, with 10 bases lying between them. Germline V lookup: CDR1 SGHVS, CDR2 FQNEAQ. The CDR3 is 16 residues long. CDR3 nucleotide sequence: TGTGCCAGCAGCTTAGGGTACAGAAACTCTGGAAACACCATATATTTT. Amino acids: CASSLGYRNSGNTIYF.

The chain links TRBV19 to TRBJ2-1; unclear D gene. V dropped 5 bases and J dropped 2 bases, with 4 bases sitting between them. The CDR3 totals 12 residues. Germline V lookup: CDR1 LNHDA, CDR2 SQIVND (reference sequence). The CDR3 sequence is CASSGTYNEQFF. DNA of the CDR3: TGTGCCAGTAGTGGCACCTACAATGAGCAGTTCTTC.

The J gene is TRBJ1-2, the V gene TRBV5-1; D is possibly TRBD1 (6 bases). Germline loops: CDR1 SGHRS, CDR2 YFSETQ. This CDR3 spans 14 amino acids. V was shortened by 4 bases and J by 1 base, with 11 bases between the two germline ends. CDR3 sequence: CASSPRGRNYGYTF. The CDR3 nucleotides read TGCGCCAGCAGCCCCAGGGGCCGTAACTATGGCTACACCTTC.

This clone was recorded once. The chain couples TRBV28 to TRBJ1-2; TRBD1 might be the D (5 bases). V gave up 2 bases and J gave up 4 bases, with 11 bases separating them. There are 14 residues in the CDR3. Germline CDR1 is MDHEN and CDR2 is SYDVKM. In nucleotides, the CDR3 is TGTGCCAGCAGTTTACAGGGTCTTGCCTATGGCTACACCTTC. Residues: CASSLQGLAYGYTF.

The V gene is TRBV11-2, the J gene TRBJ1-5; TRBD1 might be the D (6 bases). Germline lookup yields CDR1 SGHAT and CDR2 FQNNGV. The length of the CDR3 is 16 residues. The V gene lost 3 bases and the J gene lost 0 bases, with 12 bases spanning the gap. This CDR3 is CASSFWDTNSNQPQHF. The CDR3 DNA follows: TGTGCCAGCAGCTTCTGGGACACCAATAGCAATCAGCCCCAGCATTTT.

The V gene is TRBV3-1 (or the pseudogene TRBV3-2), the J gene TRBJ1-2; TRBD1 aligns across 8 bases. Trimming removed 3 bases from V and 2 bases from J; junction bases left unmatched: 2. Germline V CDR1 and CDR2: LGHDT, YNNKEL (reference sequence). The CDR3 has 14 amino acids. CDR3 bases: TGTGCCAGCAGCCAGCGGACAGGGAACTATGGCTACACCTTC. Amino acids: CASSQRTGNYGYTF.

In this sample, this clone turned up a few times. V and J are TRBV6-1 and TRBJ2-7; a possible D gene is TRBD2 (7 bases). Between the trimmed V and J ends, which lost 4 bases and 4 bases, there was a span of 23 bases. Germline CDR1 reads MNHNS; CDR2 reads SASEGT. This CDR3 comprises 17 residues. Here the CDR3 reads CASSAGGGGGTKYEQYV. The CDR3 DNA reads as TGTGCCAGCAGTGCTGGCGGTGGCGGGGGCACCAAATACGAGCAGTACGTC.

This chain connects TRBV30 to TRBJ1-3; 7 bases map to TRBD1. With 6 bases clipped from V and 4 bases from J, the junction kept 9 bases outside the gene matches. The CDR3 totals 14 residues. CDR1 and CDR2 (germline): GTSNPN, SVGIG (reference sequence). The CDR3 nucleotides read TGTGCCTGCCAACCGGGACAGAAGGGAAACACCATATATTTT. It yields the protein CACQPGQKGNTIYF.

This sequence joins TRBV15 and TRBJ2-2; D possibly matches TRBD1 or TRBD2 (5 bases each). V dropped 4 bases and J dropped 0 bases, with 9 bases sitting between them. The CDR3 covers 15 residues. Germline CDR1 and CDR2: LNHNV and YYDKDF (reference sequence). The CDR3 DNA reads as TGTGCCACCAGCATCTGGGGGACGAACACCGGGGAGCTGTTTTTT. As protein: CATSIWGTNTGELFF. The full variable domain, its missing parts supplied by reference TRBV15 and TRBJ2-2, is DAMVIQNPRYQVTQFGKPVTLSCSQTLNHNVMYWYQQKSSQAPKLLFHYYDKDFNNEADTPDNFQSRRPNTSFCFLDIRSPGLGDTAMYLCATSIWGTNTGELFFGEGSRLTVL.

V is TRBV5-1 and J is TRBJ2-1; TRBD2 matches 9 bases. The V gene end was trimmed by 3 bases and the J gene end by 4 bases; junction bases not matched to a gene: 8. This CDR3 has 16 residues. In germline, CDR1 is SGHRS, CDR2 YFSETQ. The chain's CDR3 is CASSYQLAGVYNEQFF. CDR3 sequence (DNA): TGCGCCAGCAGCTACCAATTAGCGGGAGTTTACAATGAGCAGTTCTTC.

V and J are TRBV30 and TRBJ1-6, with D possibly being TRBD1 (5 bases). This CDR3 spans 17 amino acids. In germline, CDR1 is GTSNPN, CDR2 SVGIG (reference sequence). V was trimmed by 4 bases and J by 2 bases, leaving 18 bases between them. CDR3 in DNA: TGTGCCTGGAAGGGGACCGACCAGGAACCCTATAATTCACCCCTCCACTTT. Translation gives CAWKGTDQEPYNSPLHF.

This clone appeared a single time. V is TRBV18 and J is TRBJ1-5, with D perhaps TRBD1 (6 bases). Per the germline V gene, CDR1 is KGHSH and CDR2 is LQKENI. The CDR3 covers 16 residues. V lost 3 bases and J 3 bases, leaving 15 bases between the germline ends. The CDR3 spells CASSPRTGLTNQPQHF. The CDR3 DNA follows: TGTGCCAGCTCACCCCGTACAGGGCTTACCAATCAGCCCCAGCATTTT.

This chain uses TRBV5-1 with TRBJ1-3; D remains unclear. The V and J ends lost 0 bases and 0 bases respectively, with 7 bases between them. Germline V gene sequence: CDR1 SGHRS, CDR2 YFSETQ. CDR3 length equals 15 residues. In nucleotides, the CDR3 is TGCGCCAGCAGCTTGGGCGGCCTCTCTGGAAACACCATATATTTT. Its translation is CASSLGGLSGNTIYF.

The chain carries TRBV6-2 or TRBV6-3 and TRBJ1-5; a possible D gene is TRBD1 (5 bases). From germline, CDR1 is MNHEY and CDR2 SVGEGT. The CDR3 has 14 amino acids. Trimming pared 6 bases from V and 2 bases from J, leaving 11 bases between. The CDR3 spells CASSKTGGNQPQHF. The CDR3 DNA reads as TGTGCCAGCAGCAAAACAGGAGGCAATCAGCCCCAGCATTTT.

This clone was found once. The chain is built from TRBV7-2 and TRBJ2-7; D is unresolved. In germline, CDR1 is SGHTA, CDR2 FQGNSA. CDR3 length: 13 residues. V was trimmed by 1 base and J by 7 bases, leaving 11 bases between them. The CDR3 bases are TGTGCCAGCAGCTTAGACTCATACGGGGAGCAGTACTTC. Its protein is CASSLDSYGEQYF.

The chain couples TRBV6-1 to TRBJ1-5; D gene ambiguous. Trimming shortened V by 0 bases and J by 0 bases, and 9 bases separated the two germline ends. CDR3 size: 16 residues. Germline V gives CDR1 MNHNS, CDR2 SASEGT. The DNA for the CDR3 is TGTGCCAGCAGTGAAGCAGGTCGGATTAGCAATCAGCCCCAGCATTTT. As protein: CASSEAGRISNQPQHF.

V usage is TRBV24-1 and J usage is TRBJ1-5, with D possibly TRBD1 on 5 matching bases. The V and J ends lost 4 bases and 6 bases respectively, with 18 bases between them. The CDR3 has 16 residues. Germline lookup yields CDR1 KGHDR and CDR2 SFDVKD. The CDR3 spells CATSDPQGPGGQPQHF. In DNA, the CDR3 is TGTGCCACCAGTGACCCTCAGGGCCCTGGCGGTCAGCCCCAGCATTTT.

The V call is TRBV19, the J call TRBJ1-6; maybe TRBD1 (5 bases). The V end lost 3 bases, the J end lost 9 bases, and 21 bases lay between the germline ends. The CDR3 consists of 17 residues. CDR1 and CDR2 (germline): LNHDA, SQIVND (reference sequence). The CDR3, as DNA: TGTGCCAGTAGTATTCGGGGGGAAGGGGTGCCCAGTTCACCCCTCCACTTT. Encoded protein: CASSIRGEGVPSSPLHF.